Sequencing of this T cell receptor (delta chain) was carried out in a study of gamma-delta chains in newborns, infants, children. Study information: Microbial exposure reportedly drives polyclonal innate γδ T cell expansion after birth.

TCRdb called clones from the reads again using CATT. The table has more than 3,500 delta-chain clones, about 6.1% seen once. In germline, CDR1 is GEAIGNYY, CDR2 EKD. CDR3 length: 18 residues. The V and J ends lost 6 bases and 0 bases, in that order; junction bases with no gene match: 10. A word on this clone: This CDR3 is also generated by other DNA sequences in the sample.

The genes are TRDV2 and TRDJ3, with 7 bases that match TRDD3. The receptor was derived from a child who was a newborn, infant or young child, either healthy, febrile or measles-vaccinated (not recorded which). Sequenced input: blood. The CDR3 DNA sequence: TGTGCCTGTTTTAAACTGGGGTTCGCCTCCTGGGACACCCGACAGATGTTTTTC. It encodes CACFKLGFASWDTRQMFF.